This entry lists 25 T cell receptor beta chains sequenced from one sample in a study of T cells after somatic rescue of genetic block. Assay: immunoSEQ multiplex PCR; the TCRdb copy retains only in-frame clones and omits some. The sample consists of under 150,000 clones, about 93% of them appearing once. The source material was peripheral blood mononuclear cells (PBMCs). The origin of the receptors is a woman aged 18-29 years.

This chain connects TRBV5-1 to TRBJ2-1, with 9 nucleotides matching TRBD2. Germline V CDR1 and CDR2: SGHRS, YFSETQ. The CDR3 is made up of 18 amino acids. The ends lost 0 bases at V and 0 bases at J; junction bases unmatched: 7. The CDR3 coding sequence is TGCGCCAGCAGCTTGGCCGTAGGCGGGGGGGCCTCCTACAATGAGCAGTTCTTC. Translation gives CASSLAVGGGASYNEQFF.

The sample holds a few counts of this clone. This chain connects TRBV7-8 to TRBJ1-1; TRBD1 aligns across 7 bases. The J segment lost 0 bases and the V segment lost 7 bases, leaving 8 bases of the junction unmatched. This CDR3 has 15 residues. CDR1 SGHVS and CDR2 FQNEAQ come from the germline V gene. The DNA of the CDR3 is TGTGCCAGCACCACAGGGGCTGGGGTGAACACTGAAGCTTTCTTT. As protein: CASTTGAGVNTEAFF.

The J gene is TRBJ2-3, the V gene TRBV5-1; TRBD2 agrees at 11 bases. Germline assignment: CDR1 SGHRS and CDR2 YFSETQ. This CDR3 has 20 amino acids. V shed 0 bases, J shed 0 bases, and the junction held 12 bases outside the gene matches. CDR3 nucleotides: TGCGCCAGCAGCTTGGCCGTCCGACTACTAGCGGGGGTTAGCACAGATACGCAGTATTTT. It encodes CASSLAVRLLAGVSTDTQYF.

The gene calls are TRBV9 and TRBJ2-2; 11 bases line up with TRBD1. CDR1 SGDLS and CDR2 YYNGEE come from the germline V gene. The V and J ends lost 3 bases and 4 bases, in that order; junction bases with no gene match: 8. The CDR3 is 17 residues long. The CDR3 spells CASSDPGQGASTGELFF. CDR3 DNA: TGTGCCAGCAGCGACCCCGGACAGGGGGCTTCCACCGGGGAGCTGTTTTTT.

The rearrangement uses TRBV5-1 and TRBJ2-7; D not certain. Per the germline V gene, CDR1 is SGHRS and CDR2 is YFSETQ. The V end lost 0 bases, the J end lost 2 bases, and 12 bases lay between the germline ends. The CDR3 has 15 amino acids. CDR3 in DNA: TGCGCCAGCAGCTTGGCTCAAGAGACGGCCTACGAGCAGTACTTC. It encodes CASSLAQETAYEQYF. Full variable domain (remainder filled in from reference TRBV5-1 and TRBJ2-7): KAGVTQTPRYLIKTRGQQVTLSCSPISGHRSVSWYQQTPGQGLQFLFEYFSETQRNKGNFPGRFSGRQFSNSRSEMNVSTLELGDSALYLCASSLAQETAYEQYFGPGTRLTVT.

The gene calls are TRBV20-1 and TRBJ1-1; possibly TRBD1 for D (5 bases). The ends were cut back, 7 bases at V and 5 bases at J, with 8 bases in the middle. This CDR3 contains 10 residues. The V gene's germline CDR1 is DFQATT and CDR2 SNEGSKA (reference sequence). DNA for the CDR3: TGCAGTGTCGGGGGGACTGAAGCTTTCTTT. This codes for CSVGGTEAFF.

In DNA, the CDR3 is TGTGCCAGTAGCGTCGGGGGGAACTATGGCTACACCTTC. This translates into CASSVGGNYGYTF. The chain recombines TRBV19 with TRBJ1-2; D is possibly TRBD1 (5 bases). V was clipped by 6 bases and J by 2 bases, with 10 bases between them. The CDR3 has 13 residues. Germline V gene data show CDR1 as LNHDA and CDR2 as SQIVND (reference sequence). Full variable domain (missing parts from reference TRBV19 and TRBJ1-2): DGGITQSPKYLFRKEGQNVTLSCEQNLNHDAMYWYRQDPGQGLRLIYYSQIVNDFQKGDIAEGYSVSREKKESFPLTVTSAQKNPTAFYLCASSVGGNYGYTFGSGTRLTVV.

The V and J genes are TRBV12-5 and TRBJ1-1; TRBD1 might be the D (6 bases). Trimming cost V 0 bases and J 6 bases, with 11 bases left between them. Germline lookup yields CDR1 LGHNT and CDR2 FRNRAP. The CDR3 has 14 amino acids. CDR3 amino acids: CASGLVGGAAEAFF. Written as DNA, the CDR3 is TGTGCTAGTGGTTTGGTGGGGGGGGCGGCTGAAGCTTTCTTT.

The chain has TRBV4-3 and TRBJ2-6; possibly TRBD1 or TRBD2 for D (5 bases each). The CDR3 length is 17 residues. The germline CDR1 and CDR2 sequences are LGHNA and YSLEER. V was shortened by 4 bases and J by 2 bases, with 15 bases between the two germline ends. Written as DNA, the CDR3 is TGCGCCAGCAGCCCAAGGGGCGAGGGAACTGGGGCCAACGTCCTGACTTTC. Protein sequence: CASSPRGEGTGANVLTF.

The rearrangement links TRBV7-8 to TRBJ1-2; 7 bases align to TRBD1. V trimming: 5 bases; J trimming: 7 bases; junction bases outside the gene matches: 7. Germline V gene lookup returns CDR1 SGHVS and CDR2 FQNEAQ. The CDR3 consists of 13 residues. The CDR3, as DNA: TGTGCCAGCAGCCCCTCCGGGACAGCTGGCTACACCTTC. It codes for CASSPSGTAGYTF.

The chain couples TRBV27 to TRBJ2-7, with TRBD1 as a possible D gene (6 bases). The germline gives CDR1 MNHEY, CDR2 SMNVEV (reference sequence). This CDR3 has 14 residues. V was shortened by 8 bases and J by 3 bases, with 17 bases between the two germline ends. CDR3 sequence reads: CASRRLQGSYEQYF. Written as DNA, the CDR3 is TGTGCCAGCCGTAGACTACAGGGCAGCTACGAGCAGTACTTC.

The J gene is TRBJ1-5, the V gene TRBV4-3, with no clear D. V was cut by 0 bases and J by 4 bases, with 13 bases left in between. The CDR3 totals 16 residues. Germline CDR1 LGHNA, CDR2 YSLEER. This chain's CDR3 is CASSQDIGQENQPQHF. The CDR3 DNA follows: TGCGCCAGCAGCCAAGATATCGGGCAGGAGAATCAGCCCCAGCATTTT.

This rearrangement joins TRBV6-5 to TRBJ2-2; D remains ambiguous. V was pared by 2 bases and J by 6 bases, with 7 bases between. This CDR3 comprises 13 residues. Per the germline V gene, CDR1 is MNHEY and CDR2 is SVGAGI. The CDR3 DNA follows: TGTGCCAGCAGTTACGGCCAGCCCGGGGAGCTGTTTTTT. Translating it yields CASSYGQPGELFF.

As concerns this clone: The same CDR3 is also encoded by other DNA sequences in this sample. The chain recombines TRBV5-1 with TRBJ2-5; 8 bases match TRBD1. The V segment lost 0 bases and the J segment 5 bases; nucleotides outside the gene matches: 0. In germline, CDR1 is SGHRS, CDR2 YFSETQ. This CDR3 comprises 13 residues. CDR3 in amino acids: CASSLGQGETQYF. The CDR3 DNA follows: TGCGCCAGCAGCTTGGGACAGGGGGAGACCCAGTACTTC. Drawing the rest from reference TRBV5-1 and TRBJ2-5, the complete variable domain is KAGVTQTPRYLIKTRGQQVTLSCSPISGHRSVSWYQQTPGQGLQFLFEYFSETQRNKGNFPGRFSGRQFSNSRSEMNVSTLELGDSALYLCASSLGQGETQYFGPGTRLLVL.

The genes are TRBV4-2 and TRBJ2-1; 13 positions match TRBD2. Germline lookup yields CDR1 LGHNA and CDR2 YNFKEQ. V shed 4 bases, J shed 5 bases, and the junction held 2 bases outside the gene matches. The CDR3 length is 15 residues. The CDR3 reads CASSPLAGGNNEQFF. CDR3 nucleotides: TGTGCCAGCAGCCCACTAGCGGGGGGGAACAATGAGCAGTTCTTC.

This chain joins TRBV5-5 and TRBJ1-4, with D maybe TRBD1 (5 bases). Trimming stripped 4 bases from V and 6 bases from J, with 19 bases between. Germline lookup yields CDR1 SGHKS and CDR2 YYEKEE (reference sequence). The CDR3 runs to 16 residues. CDR3 protein: CASSEFLRGVDEKLFF. The CDR3 DNA reads as TGTGCCAGCAGCGAGTTTCTCCGGGGGGTGGATGAAAAACTGTTTTTT.

This chain links TRBV6-1 with TRBJ2-5, with D perhaps matching TRBD2 (5 bases). This CDR3 has 13 residues. V dropped 6 bases and J dropped 4 bases, with 12 bases sitting between them. Germline CDR1 MNHNS, CDR2 SASEGT. The CDR3 DNA is TGTGCCAGCAGGAATAGAGGGTCAGAGACCCAGTACTTC. Protein: CASRNRGSETQYF.

V and J are TRBV7-2 and TRBJ2-3; 8 nucleotides align to TRBD1. Per germline, CDR1 SGHTA and CDR2 FQGNSA. Trimming took 3 bases from V and 4 from J; bases not matched to a gene: 9. The CDR3 extends over 16 amino acids. CDR3 sequence reads: CASSFRQAGGSDTQYF. The CDR3 DNA follows: TGTGCCAGCAGCTTTAGGCAGGCAGGGGGCTCAGATACGCAGTATTTT.

This clone was seen a few times. The chain couples TRBV27 to TRBJ1-4; 7 positions agree with TRBD1. The ends lost 2 bases at V and 2 bases at J; junction bases unmatched: 5. CDR1 is MNHEY, CDR2 SMNVEV, per germline (reference sequence). This CDR3 spans 16 amino acids. This CDR3 is CASSLRGQRTNEKLFF. CDR3 in DNA: TGTGCCAGCAGTTTAAGGGGACAGAGGACTAATGAAAAACTGTTTTTT.

This sequence joins TRBV6-6 and TRBJ1-1; D is ambiguous. With 6 bases removed from V and 1 base from J, the gap between germline ends came to 6 bases. The CDR3 runs 12 residues. Germline-derived CDR1 and CDR2 are MNHNY and SVGAGI (reference sequence). The CDR3 spells CASSRQNTEAFF. The DNA of the CDR3 is TGTGCCAGCAGCCGACAGAACACTGAAGCTTTCTTT.

V gene TRBV7-2 combines with J gene TRBJ2-1; TRBD1 matches 7 bases. The CDR3 contains 12 residues. In germline, CDR1 is SGHTA, CDR2 FQGNSA. Trimming at V came to 5 bases and at J to 10 bases, leaving 5 bases not matched to a gene. CDR3: CASSQGGLEQFF. The CDR3 region has the DNA TGTGCCAGCAGCCAAGGGGGCTTAGAGCAGTTCTTC.

J is TRBJ2-3 and V is TRBV5-5; 10 nucleotides agree with TRBD1. Germline loops: CDR1 SGHKS, CDR2 YYEKEE (reference sequence). V trimming: 4 bases; J trimming: 3 bases; junction bases outside the gene matches: 8. The CDR3 contains 16 residues. The CDR3, as DNA: TGTGCCAGCAGCCCTATCAGACAGGGGGCTACAGATACGCAGTATTTT. Translated, it gives CASSPIRQGATDTQYF.

The chain uses TRBV9 and TRBJ1-2; D call uncertain. V shed 3 bases and J shed 7 bases, with 7 bases lying between them. CDR1 and CDR2 from the germline V gene are SGDLS and YYNGEE. CDR3 length: 11 residues. CDR3 bases: TGTGCCAGCAGCGCTGTTTCTGGCTACACCTTC. Protein: CASSAVSGYTF.

The chain couples TRBV10-3 to TRBJ2-7; tentative D call: TRBD1 (6 bases). The CDR3 totals 12 residues. Germline V gene sequence: CDR1 ENHRY, CDR2 SYGVKD. Trimming stripped 4 bases from V and 6 bases from J, with 10 bases between. The CDR3 region is CAISGGQSEQYF. CDR3 DNA sequence: TGTGCCATCAGTGGCGGACAGAGCGAGCAGTACTTC.

The chain recombines TRBV6-5 with TRBJ1-2; TRBD1 agrees at 8 bases. Germline V gives CDR1 MNHEY, CDR2 SVGAGI. J was trimmed by 7 bases and V by 7 bases; bases with no gene match: 11. CDR3 size: 14 residues. The CDR3 here is CASIPRAGGGGYTF. In nucleotides, the CDR3 is TGTGCCAGCATCCCCAGGGCAGGGGGCGGTGGCTACACCTTC.